Following are 10 T cell receptor beta chains from one sample sequenced in a study of T cells in Graves' hyperthyroidism and ophthalmopathy. Amplified TCR beta CDR3 regions derived from RNA transcripts. When the TCR CDR3 underwent first-round RT-PCR, the HTBI primer set was used. TCRdb re-called the multiplex PCR reads with MiXCR, one entry per CDR3 protein. The data hold 600,000 to 700,000 distinct CDR3 sequences, with roughly 46% observed a single time. The specimen sequenced was peripheral blood or thyroid tissue (not recorded which). These receptors came from an adult man with Graves' disease, either hyperthyroidism or ophthalmopathy (not recorded which).

This clonotype showed up just a few times. The chain employs TRBV9 and TRBJ2-2; 9 bases are shared with TRBD2. The V gene's germline CDR1 is SGDLS and CDR2 YYNGEE. The CDR3 loop spans 13 amino acids. Unmatched junction bases numbered 1, after V lost 9 bases and J lost 1 base. Here the CDR3 DNA reads TGTGCCACTAGCGGGGTGAACACCGGGGAGCTGTTTTTT. This gives the protein CATSGVNTGELFF.

This clonotype has only a few counts. V and J are TRBV19 and TRBJ1-1, with 7 bases aligning to TRBD1. The germline V gene has CDR1 LNHDA and CDR2 SQIVND (reference sequence). This CDR3 spans 14 amino acids. V was pared by 3 bases and J by 1 base, with 2 bases of the junction left unmatched. CDR3 sequence reads: CASSIRGRNTEAFF. The CDR3 DNA sequence: TGTGCCAGTAGTATCAGGGGGAGGAACACTGAAGCTTTCTTT.

The chain joins TRBV7-2 to TRBJ1-1; a weak D match, TRBD1 (5 bases). V lost 5 bases, J lost 1 base, and 11 bases lay in between. The CDR3 runs to 14 residues. Germline CDR1 SGHTA, CDR2 FQGNSA. The CDR3: CASSPGPENTEAFF. The CDR3 coding sequence is TGTGCCAGCAGCCCGGGACCGGAGAACACTGAAGCTTTCTTT.

CDR3 loop: CASSPVGADEQYF. The CDR3 nucleotides read TGTGCCAGCAGCCCGGTTGGGGCCGACGAGCAGTACTTC. The V gene is TRBV7-3, the J gene TRBJ2-7; possible D gene TRBD1, 5 bases. The CDR3 is 13 amino acids. V was cut by 5 bases and J by 5 bases, with 13 bases left in between. The V gene's germline CDR1 is SGHTA and CDR2 FQGTGA.

The chain is built from TRBV15 and TRBJ1-2; 8 bases line up with TRBD1. This CDR3 contains 13 residues. CDR1 and CDR2 (germline): LNHNV, YYDKDF (reference sequence). Unmatched junction bases numbered 6, after V lost 5 bases and J lost 7 bases. CDR3 sequence: CATSHRGGGGYTF. CDR3 coding DNA: TGTGCCACCAGCCACAGGGGGGGCGGTGGCTACACCTTC.

The chain links TRBV29-1 to TRBJ2-6; D assignment may be TRBD1 or TRBD2 (5 bases each). Germline V CDR1 and CDR2: SQVTM, ANQGSEA. The V end lost 6 bases, the J end lost 8 bases, and 17 bases lay between the germline ends. The CDR3 loop spans 14 amino acids. The CDR3: CSVRDGEKTNVLTF. In nucleotides, the CDR3 is TGCAGCGTCCGGGACGGGGAGAAAACCAACGTCCTGACTTTC.

This clonotype showed up many times. This rearrangement joins TRBV29-1 to TRBJ1-6; possibly TRBD1 for D (5 bases). CDR3 length: 13 amino acids. Per the germline V gene, CDR1 is SQVTM and CDR2 is ANQGSEA. With 4 bases removed from V and 9 bases from J, the gap between germline ends came to 13 bases. The CDR3 DNA follows: TGCAGCGTTGCCCAGGGAGGAGGTTCACCCCTCCACTTT. It encodes CSVAQGGGSPLHF.

The sample holds many counts of this clonotype. Here the CDR3 reads CSATDRETYEQYF. The CDR3 region has the DNA TGCAGTGCAACGGACAGGGAGACCTACGAGCAGTACTTC. This chain links TRBV20-1 with TRBJ2-7; TRBD1 matches at 8 bases. The CDR3 spans 13 residues. Losses at the gene ends were 6 bases for V and 2 bases for J; bases not matched to a gene: 6. Germline-derived CDR1 and CDR2 are DFQATT and SNEGSKA (reference sequence).

This clonotype has a handful of counts. The rearrangement joins TRBV7-2 to TRBJ1-6; a possible D gene is TRBD1 (5 bases). CDR3 length equals 17 residues. The germline CDR1 and CDR2 sequences are SGHTA and FQGNSA. Trimming removed 5 bases from V and 2 bases from J, with 16 bases in between. The CDR3 loop is CASSPFGGGAYNSPLHF. As DNA, the CDR3 is TGTGCCAGCAGCCCGTTCGGCGGGGGGGCCTATAATTCACCCCTCCACTTT.

This clonotype was detected a few times. The J gene is TRBJ2-2, the V gene TRBV2; no firm D call. The length of the CDR3 is 14 residues. CDR1 SNHLY and CDR2 FYNNEI come from the germline V gene. Trimming took off 7 bases at V and 0 bases at J, with 9 bases between the two ends. CDR3 DNA: TGTGCCAGCACCTTGGCTACGAACACCGGGGAGCTGTTTTTT. The encoded protein is CASTLATNTGELFF.